A selection of T cell receptor beta chains follows, all from one sample in a study of blood T cell repertoires in COVID-19. The table came from immunoSEQ multiplex PCR; TCRdb's copy has only in-frame clones and leaves some out. The data hold around 86,000 clones, with roughly 84% observed a single time. Sequenced material: peripheral blood. The source is a woman of 80 years or more with acute or convalescent COVID-19. CDR3s include the opening cysteine and the closing phenylalanine or tryptophan. Each record gives: CDR3 DNA, CDR3 protein, clone size, V gene, J gene, D gene. A D gene is named only where the DNA matches it firmly. The size field is filled for only some rows; it gives once, few, many or a size class.

DNA: TGTGCCAGTACCATGGGGGGTCCCTCAATCATGCCCCAGCATTTT; CDR3: CASTMGGPSIMPQHF; size: -; V: TRBV19; J: TRBJ1-5; D: -
DNA: TGTGCCAGCAGCTTGGGGACTAGCGGGAGTGCAGATACGCAGTATTTT; CDR3: CASSLGTSGSADTQYF; size: -; V: TRBV11-1; J: TRBJ2-3; D: TRBD2
DNA: TGTGCCAGCAGCCCCGGAGGGGCTAGCGTGAACACCGGGGAGCTGTTTTTT; CDR3: CASSPGGASVNTGELFF; size: -; V: TRBV4-2; J: TRBJ2-2; D: -
DNA: TGTGCCAGCTCCCCGGGACAGCCGAATCAGCCCCAGCATTTT; CDR3: CASSPGQPNQPQHF; size: -; V: TRBV18; J: TRBJ1-5; D: TRBD1
DNA: TGTGCCAGCAGGCGATCGACTAGCGCCTACACAGATACGCAGTATTTT; CDR3: CASRRSTSAYTDTQYF; size: -; V: TRBV2; J: TRBJ2-3; D: TRBD2
DNA: TGTGCCATCAGCCAGGTTCTACTCTATGGCTACACCTTC; CDR3: CAISQVLLYGYTF; size: -; V: TRBV10-3; J: TRBJ1-2; D: -
DNA: TGTGCCAGCAGTGGCCCGGGGACCGGGGAGCTGTTTTTT; CDR3: CASSGPGTGELFF; size: -; V: TRBV2; J: TRBJ2-2; D: -
DNA: TGCGCCAGCAGCTTGGTGGGGACACGCCCGAACACTGAAGCTTTCTTT; CDR3: CASSLVGTRPNTEAFF; size: -; V: TRBV5-1; J: TRBJ1-1; D: -
DNA: TGTGCCAGCAGCTTGGTGGCTAGCGGGCGCACCGGGGAGCTGTTTTTT; CDR3: CASSLVASGRTGELFF; size: -; V: TRBV5-4; J: TRBJ2-2; D: TRBD2
DNA: TGTGCCAGTAGAAAGCCCATGGGGCAGCCAAAAGGCTACACCTTC; CDR3: CASRKPMGQPKGYTF; size: -; V: TRBV19; J: TRBJ1-2; D: -
DNA: TGTGCCAGCAACCCCGACAGTACCTACGAGCAGTACTTC; CDR3: CASNPDSTYEQYF; size: -; V: TRBV12-3/TRBV12-4; J: TRBJ2-7; D: -
DNA: TGTGCCAGCAGCAAAAGATGTGACAGAACATGGCCCCAGCATTTT; CDR3: CASSKRCDRTWPQHF; size: -; V: TRBV21-1; J: TRBJ1-5; D: -
DNA: TGTGCCAGCAGTGACAGGACAGGGACTTTTACTAATGAAAAACTGTTTTTT; CDR3: CASSDRTGTFTNEKLFF; size: -; V: TRBV6-4; J: TRBJ1-4; D: TRBD1
DNA: TGTGCCAGCAGCCCCCCCAACAGAAGGAACACCGGGGAGCTGTTTTTT; CDR3: CASSPPNRRNTGELFF; size: once; V: TRBV5-8; J: TRBJ2-2; D: -
DNA: TGTGCCAGCAGCTTATACCCCCACCCGGGGGAGACCCAGTACTTC; CDR3: CASSLYPHPGETQYF; size: -; V: TRBV7-3; J: TRBJ2-5; D: -
DNA: TGCGCCAGCAGTCCTGACGGGACAAGCACCGGGGAGCTGTTTTTT; CDR3: CASSPDGTSTGELFF; size: -; V: TRBV5-1; J: TRBJ2-2; D: -
DNA: TGCGCCAGCAGCTTGGAACAAAGGGTGACGTGGGACAGCCGCCCGAACACTGAAGCTTTCTTT; CDR3: CASSLEQRVTWDSRPNTEAFF; size: -; V: TRBV5-1; J: TRBJ1-1; D: TRBD1
DNA: TGTGCCAGCAGTTACAGACTAGCGGTGGAGACCCAGTACTTC; CDR3: CASSYRLAVETQYF; size: -; V: TRBV6-2/TRBV6-3; J: TRBJ2-5; D: TRBD2
DNA: TGTGCCAGCAGCCCTCTTAGCGGGGCAAGGCAGTATTTT; CDR3: CASSPLSGARQYF; size: once; V: TRBV7-3; J: TRBJ2-3; D: TRBD2
DNA: TGTGCCAGCTCACCACTGCTCCCGGGACTAGCGGGAGGGAGCTCCTACAATGAGCAGTTCTTC; CDR3: CASSPLLPGLAGGSSYNEQFF; size: -; V: TRBV18; J: TRBJ2-1; D: TRBD2
DNA: TGTGCCAGCAGCTTGGTGAGCCAATTTCTCGCTGAAGCTTTCTTT; CDR3: CASSLVSQFLAEAFF; size: -; V: TRBV5-8; J: TRBJ1-1; D: -
DNA: TGTGCCAGCAGACCGATAGCGGGAGTATCCTACAATGAGCAGTTCTTC; CDR3: CASRPIAGVSYNEQFF; size: -; V: TRBV28; J: TRBJ2-1; D: TRBD2
DNA: TGTGCCACCAGCAGAGGTAGCGCCACAGATACGCAGTATTTT; CDR3: CATSRGSATDTQYF; size: once; V: TRBV15; J: TRBJ2-3; D: -
DNA: TGTGCCAGCAGCTCCCCCTCTAGCAACTACAATGAGCAGTTCTTC; CDR3: CASSSPSSNYNEQFF; size: once; V: TRBV11-3; J: TRBJ2-1; D: -
DNA: TGTGCCAGTCCGCGGCCCCTCTATGGCTACACCTTC; CDR3: CASPRPLYGYTF; size: -; V: TRBV12-3/TRBV12-4; J: TRBJ1-2; D: -
DNA: TGTGCCAGCAGTTCCCAGGGAACTAATGAAAAACTGTTTTTT; CDR3: CASSSQGTNEKLFF; size: -; V: TRBV6-6; J: TRBJ1-4; D: -
DNA: TGCGCCAGCAGCCAAGATGGGCAGGGGAGTTATGGCTACACCTTC; CDR3: CASSQDGQGSYGYTF; size: -; V: TRBV4-3; J: TRBJ1-2; D: -
DNA: TGTGCCAGCAGCCAAGTTTCCTCGCCCCAGGGGGCCCAGTACTTC; CDR3: CASSQVSSPQGAQYF; size: -; V: TRBV4-2; J: TRBJ2-5; D: TRBD1
DNA: TGTGCCAGCTCACCAACTACAGGGAGAGGTGAGCAGCCCCAGCATTTT; CDR3: CASSPTTGRGEQPQHF; size: -; V: TRBV18; J: TRBJ1-5; D: -
DNA: TGTGCCAGCAGCTTCGACGGGAGAGAGACCCAGTACTTC; CDR3: CASSFDGRETQYF; size: -; V: TRBV5-6; J: TRBJ2-5; D: -
DNA: TGCGCCAGCAGCTTAGAAGCCCGCGAGCAGTACTTC; CDR3: CASSLEAREQYF; size: -; V: TRBV5-1; J: TRBJ2-7; D: -
DNA: TGTGCCAGCAGGCCTTGGGAGCGGGAGTCAGATACGCAGTATTTT; CDR3: CASRPWERESDTQYF; size: few; V: TRBV2; J: TRBJ2-3; D: TRBD2
DNA: TGTGCCAGCAGGCAGGGGATGGCATCGATGAACACTGAAGCTTTCTTT; CDR3: CASRQGMASMNTEAFF; size: once; V: TRBV5-4; J: TRBJ1-1; D: -
DNA: TGCGCCAGCAGCCAAGATCCTAGCGGGACCTACAATGAGCAGTTCTTC; CDR3: CASSQDPSGTYNEQFF; size: -; V: TRBV4-1; J: TRBJ2-1; D: TRBD2
DNA: TGTGCCAGCAGCTTGGCCTTAGGACTAGCGGAGTCGACCCAGTACTTC; CDR3: CASSLALGLAESTQYF; size: -; V: TRBV5-4; J: TRBJ2-5; D: TRBD2
DNA: TGTGCCAGCAGCCCCCACAGTTCCAATCAGCCCCAGCATTTT; CDR3: CASSPHSSNQPQHF; size: -; V: TRBV7-9; J: TRBJ1-5; D: -
DNA: TGTGCCAGCTCACCACCGGCGGGGGATGAGCAGTTCTTC; CDR3: CASSPPAGDEQFF; size: -; V: TRBV18; J: TRBJ2-1; D: TRBD2
DNA: TGTGCCAGCAGCCAACTCCCCGGGGTCTATAATTCACCCCTCCACTTT; CDR3: CASSQLPGVYNSPLHF; size: -; V: TRBV3-1/TRBV3-2; J: TRBJ1-6; D: -
DNA: TGTGCCTGGGGACGCAACAAGGGGACCGGGGAGCTGTTTTTT; CDR3: CAWGRNKGTGELFF; size: once; V: TRBV30; J: TRBJ2-2; D: -
DNA: TGTGCCAGCCAGGGCCCAGGGGGCGTATACGAGCAGTACTTC; CDR3: CASQGPGGVYEQYF; size: once; V: TRBV6-5; J: TRBJ2-7; D: TRBD1
DNA: TGTGCCATAAGAGGTTCTGGAAACACCATATATTTT; CDR3: CAIRGSGNTIYF; size: -; V: TRBV2; J: TRBJ1-3; D: -
DNA: TGCGCCAGCAGCTCTGGGCCTCTACAAGGCTACACCTTC; CDR3: CASSSGPLQGYTF; size: -; V: TRBV5-1; J: TRBJ1-2; D: -
DNA: TGTGCCAGCAGCTTATTCGCAGGGTATGCCGGGGAGCTGTTTTTT; CDR3: CASSLFAGYAGELFF; size: -; V: TRBV7-3; J: TRBJ2-2; D: -
DNA: TGTGCCAGCAGTTTAAGGGGGATACCTGGAAACACCATATATTTT; CDR3: CASSLRGIPGNTIYF; size: -; V: TRBV27; J: TRBJ1-3; D: -
DNA: TGCAGCGTTGAAGATAAACGGTGGAACACTGAAGCTTTCTTT; CDR3: CSVEDKRWNTEAFF; size: -; V: TRBV29-1; J: TRBJ1-1; D: -
DNA: TGTGCCAGCAGCCCCGGGACTATCGACGAGCAGTACTTC; CDR3: CASSPGTIDEQYF; size: -; V: TRBV9; J: TRBJ2-7; D: TRBD2
DNA: TGTGCCAGCAGTGATTCAGTTCCACCGAACACTGAAGCTTTCTTT; CDR3: CASSDSVPPNTEAFF; size: -; V: TRBV6-1; J: TRBJ1-1; D: -
DNA: TGTGCCAGCAGTGAAATTAGCTGGAACTTC; CDR3: CASSEISWNF; size: -; V: TRBV2; J: TRBJ2-7; D: -
DNA: TGTGCCAGCAGCCCAAGGGGCGCGGGGGTGGGTACGCAGTATTTT; CDR3: CASSPRGAGVGTQYF; size: -; V: TRBV7-2; J: TRBJ2-3; D: TRBD2
DNA: TGTGCCAGCAGCGTAGACGGCGGGGGGGAGACCCAGTACTTC; CDR3: CASSVDGGGETQYF; size: -; V: TRBV9; J: TRBJ2-5; D: TRBD2
DNA: TGTGCCAGCTCAGAACAGGCTTTGAACACCGGGGAGCTGTTTTTT; CDR3: CASSEQALNTGELFF; size: -; V: TRBV18; J: TRBJ2-2; D: -
DNA: TGTGCCAGCAGCTCGGCCCAGACAGGGTACAATGAGCAGTTCTTC; CDR3: CASSSAQTGYNEQFF; size: -; V: TRBV5-6; J: TRBJ2-1; D: TRBD1
DNA: TGTGCCAGTAGGCGGGACAGGGTAGGCGAGCAGTACTTC; CDR3: CASRRDRVGEQYF; size: few; V: TRBV19; J: TRBJ2-7; D: TRBD1
DNA: TGTGGCTCAGGGGAGTTCGGTGGCTACACCTTC; CDR3: CGSGEFGGYTF; size: -; V: TRBV10-3; J: TRBJ1-2; D: -